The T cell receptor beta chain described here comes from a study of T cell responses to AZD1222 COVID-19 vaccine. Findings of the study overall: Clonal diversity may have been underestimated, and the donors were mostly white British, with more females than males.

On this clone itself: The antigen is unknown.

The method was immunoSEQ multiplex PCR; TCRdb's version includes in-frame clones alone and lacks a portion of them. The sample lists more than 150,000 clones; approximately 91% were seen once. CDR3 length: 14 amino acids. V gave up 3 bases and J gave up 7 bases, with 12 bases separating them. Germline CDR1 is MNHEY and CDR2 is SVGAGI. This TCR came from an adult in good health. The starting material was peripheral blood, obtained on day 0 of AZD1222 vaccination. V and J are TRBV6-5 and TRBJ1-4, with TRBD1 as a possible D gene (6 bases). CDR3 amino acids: CASSYGGRGEKLFF. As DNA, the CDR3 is TGTGCCAGCAGTTATGGGGGGCGGGGTGAAAAACTGTTTTTT.